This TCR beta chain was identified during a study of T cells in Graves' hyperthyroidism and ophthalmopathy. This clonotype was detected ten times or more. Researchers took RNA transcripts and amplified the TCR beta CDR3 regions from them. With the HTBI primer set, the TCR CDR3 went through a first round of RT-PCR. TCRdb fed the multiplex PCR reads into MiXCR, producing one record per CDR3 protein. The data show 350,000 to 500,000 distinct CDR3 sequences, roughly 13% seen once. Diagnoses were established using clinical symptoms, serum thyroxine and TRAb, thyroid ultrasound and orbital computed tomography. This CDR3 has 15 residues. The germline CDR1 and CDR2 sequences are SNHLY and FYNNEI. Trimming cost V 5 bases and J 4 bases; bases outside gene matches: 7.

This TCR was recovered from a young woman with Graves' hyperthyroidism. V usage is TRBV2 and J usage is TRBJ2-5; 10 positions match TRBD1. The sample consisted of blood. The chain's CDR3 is CASSQKGQGLETQYF. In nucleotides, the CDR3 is TGTGCCAGCAGTCAGAAGGGACAGGGGTTAGAGACCCAGTACTTC.